In its sample, the clone carrying this T cell receptor beta chain was seen many times. Its cognate antigen is unknown. This sample is drawn from a study of CD8 T cells in ankylosing spondylitis. The study's findings and limits: Matched ankylosing spondylitis synovial fluid reportedly contained a significantly enriched population of disease-linked clones.

Library preparation for TCR beta used quantitative 5'-RACE with molecular barcodes. TCRdb independently ran MiXCR on the 5' RACE reads; one entry per CDR3 protein. The sample lists about 360,000 distinct CDR3 sequences, 20% to 25% occurring once. Trimming shortened V by 8 bases and J by 2 bases, and 10 bases separated the two germline ends. This CDR3 comprises 13 residues. V and J are TRBV12-3 or TRBV12-4 and TRBJ2-1; TRBD1 is a possible D gene (6 bases). This sequence was found in a male donor with ankylosing spondylitis or in good health (not recorded which). Sequencing was done on a sample of blood, either unsorted or a sorted T cell fraction (not recorded which). The CDR3 reads CASGWTAYNEQFF. The CDR3 DNA sequence: TGTGCCAGCGGGTGGACAGCCTACAATGAGCAGTTCTTC.